This TCR beta chain was sequenced in a study of regulatory and conventional T cells in RAG deficiency. Points from the study as a whole: Compared with controls, unique Treg TCR beta sequences dropped around 100-fold in Omenn syndrome and CID/AS. In Omenn syndrome, sorted "Tregs" may be peripherally activated cells. In Omenn syndrome, Treg and Tconv repertoires overlapped >75%.

This table comes from immunoSEQ multiplex PCR, and its TCRdb copy is limited to in-frame clones, with some not included. The table shows around 29,000 clones, with about 95% occurring only once. Blood CD4+ CD25-low CD127-high conventional T cells supplied the genomic DNA template. As for this clone: Its antigen is unknown.

This sample was shared with a second study, whose subject was regulatory T cells. This second study says: The primer mix had 52 TRBV and 13 TRBJ primers.

The clonotype comes from a human donor in good health. The sequenced sample was CD25- CD4+ T cells sorted from blood.

The CDR3: CASTTGGEETQYF. Written as DNA, the CDR3 is TGTGCCAGCACTACGGGGGGAGAAGAGACCCAGTACTTC. The V gene is TRBV6-5, the J gene TRBJ2-5, with 7 bases matching TRBD2. Germline lookup yields CDR1 MNHEY and CDR2 SVGAGI. This CDR3 has 13 residues. V shed 7 bases, J shed 3 bases, and the junction held 5 bases outside the gene matches.